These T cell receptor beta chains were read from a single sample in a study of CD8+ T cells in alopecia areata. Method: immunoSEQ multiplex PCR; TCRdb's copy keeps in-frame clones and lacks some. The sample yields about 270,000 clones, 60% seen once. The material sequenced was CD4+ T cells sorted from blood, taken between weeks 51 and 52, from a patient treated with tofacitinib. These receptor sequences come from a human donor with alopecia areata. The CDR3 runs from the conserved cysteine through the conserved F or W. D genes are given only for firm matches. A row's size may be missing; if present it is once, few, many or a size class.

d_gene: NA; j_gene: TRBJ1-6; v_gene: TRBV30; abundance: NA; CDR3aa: CAWSVFRAYNSPLHF; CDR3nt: TGTGCCTGGAGTGTTTTTCGGGCCTATAATTCACCCCTCCACTTT
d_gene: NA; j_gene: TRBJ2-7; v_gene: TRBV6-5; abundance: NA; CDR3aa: CASRGTMLGEQYF; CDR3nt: TGTGCCAGCAGAGGGACAATGTTAGGGGAGCAGTACTTC
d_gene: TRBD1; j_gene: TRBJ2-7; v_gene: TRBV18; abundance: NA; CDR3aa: CASSRPGQGSSYEQYF; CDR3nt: TGTGCCAGCTCACGTCCGGGACAGGGGTCCTCCTACGAGCAGTACTTC
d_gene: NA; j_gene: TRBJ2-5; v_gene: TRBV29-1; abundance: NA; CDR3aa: CSVASSDQETQYF; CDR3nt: TGCAGCGTTGCTAGTAGCGACCAAGAGACCCAGTACTTC
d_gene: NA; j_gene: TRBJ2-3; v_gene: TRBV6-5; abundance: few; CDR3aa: CASSYFVGSPTDTQYF; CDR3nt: TGTGCCAGCAGTTATTTTGTGGGTTCGCCCACAGATACGCAGTATTTT
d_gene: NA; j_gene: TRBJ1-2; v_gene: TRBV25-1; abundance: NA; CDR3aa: CASSELGSGYTF; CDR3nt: TGTGCCAGCAGTGAACTAGGAAGCGGCTACACCTTC
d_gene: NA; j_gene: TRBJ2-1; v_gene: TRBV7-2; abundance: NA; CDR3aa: CASSLVVPYNEQFF; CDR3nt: TGTGCCAGCAGCTTAGTAGTGCCCTACAATGAGCAGTTCTTC
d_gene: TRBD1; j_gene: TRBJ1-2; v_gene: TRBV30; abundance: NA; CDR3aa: CAWRTTGGIYGYTF; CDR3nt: TGTGCCTGGAGGACAACAGGGGGCATCTATGGCTACACCTTC
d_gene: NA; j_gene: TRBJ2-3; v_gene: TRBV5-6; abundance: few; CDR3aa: CASSYSRADTQYF; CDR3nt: TGTGCCAGCAGCTATAGCCGTGCAGATACGCAGTATTTT
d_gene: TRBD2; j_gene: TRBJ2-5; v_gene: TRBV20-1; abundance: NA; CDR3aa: CSAQRGETQYF; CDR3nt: TGCAGTGCTCAGCGGGGCGAGACCCAGTACTTC
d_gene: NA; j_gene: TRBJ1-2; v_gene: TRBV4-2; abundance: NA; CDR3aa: CASSQGASGYTF; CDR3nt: TGTGCCAGCAGCCAAGGGGCCTCGGGCTACACCTTC
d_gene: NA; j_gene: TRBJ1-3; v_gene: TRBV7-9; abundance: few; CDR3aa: CASSPEASGNTIYF; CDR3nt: TGTGCCAGCAGCCCCGAGGCCAGTGGAAACACCATATATTTT
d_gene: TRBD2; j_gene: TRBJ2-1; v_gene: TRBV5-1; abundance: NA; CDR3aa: CASSLVAGFFSNEQFF; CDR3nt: TGCGCCAGCAGCTTGGTAGCGGGGTTTTTTAGCAATGAGCAGTTCTTC
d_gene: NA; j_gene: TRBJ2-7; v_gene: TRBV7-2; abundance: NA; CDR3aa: CASSLAADYEQYF; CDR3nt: TGTGCCAGCAGCTTAGCGGCGGACTACGAGCAGTACTTC
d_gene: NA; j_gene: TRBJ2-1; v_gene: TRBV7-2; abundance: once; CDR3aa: CASSSRGGSYNEQFF; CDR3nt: TGTGCCAGCAGCTCCAGGGGAGGATCCTACAATGAGCAGTTCTTC
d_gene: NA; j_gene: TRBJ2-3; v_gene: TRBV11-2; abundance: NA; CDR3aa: CASSFGGTATDTQYF; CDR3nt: TGTGCCAGCAGCTTTGGGGGGACAGCCACAGATACGCAGTATTTT
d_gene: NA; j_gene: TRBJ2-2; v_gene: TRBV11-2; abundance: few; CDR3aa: CASSGLYTGELFF; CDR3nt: TGTGCCAGCTCGGGACTGTACACCGGGGAGCTGTTTTTT
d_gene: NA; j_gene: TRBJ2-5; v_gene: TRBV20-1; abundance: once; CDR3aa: CSAPTGETQYF; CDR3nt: TGCAGTGCCCCGACTGGAGAGACCCAGTACTTC
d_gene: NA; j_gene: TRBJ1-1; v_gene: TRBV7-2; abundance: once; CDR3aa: CASSVLQGGTEAFF; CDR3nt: TGTGCCAGCAGCGTATTACAGGGTGGCACTGAAGCTTTCTTT
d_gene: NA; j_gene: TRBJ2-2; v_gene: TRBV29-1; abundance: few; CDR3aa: CSVDGANTGELFF; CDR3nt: TGCAGCGTTGACGGAGCGAACACCGGGGAGCTGTTTTTT
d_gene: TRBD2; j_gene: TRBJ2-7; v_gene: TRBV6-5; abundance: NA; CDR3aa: CASSDSGGGYEQYF; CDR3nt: TGTGCCAGCAGTGATAGCGGGGGAGGTTACGAGCAGTACTTC
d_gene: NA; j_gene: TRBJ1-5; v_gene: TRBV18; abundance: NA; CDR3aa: CASSPETVNQPQHF; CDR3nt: TGTGCCAGCTCACCCGAAACGGTAAATCAGCCCCAGCATTTT
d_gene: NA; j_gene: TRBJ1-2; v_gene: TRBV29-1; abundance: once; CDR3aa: CSVDEGREGRQAGGYTF; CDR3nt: TGCAGCGTTGATGAGGGTCGGGAGGGTAGACAAGCGGGGGGCTACACCTTC
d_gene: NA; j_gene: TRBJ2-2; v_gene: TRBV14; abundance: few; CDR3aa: CASSQTGGAGELFF; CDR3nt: TGTGCCAGCAGCCAAACAGGCGGGGCCGGGGAGCTGTTTTTT
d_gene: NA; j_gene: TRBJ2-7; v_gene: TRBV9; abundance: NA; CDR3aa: CASSPRFNGAYEQYF; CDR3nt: TGTGCCAGCAGCCCACGATTCAACGGGGCCTACGAGCAGTACTTC
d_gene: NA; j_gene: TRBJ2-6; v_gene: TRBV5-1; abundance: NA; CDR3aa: CASSPTDSGANVLTF; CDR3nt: TGCGCCAGCAGCCCCACGGACTCTGGGGCCAACGTCCTGACTTTC
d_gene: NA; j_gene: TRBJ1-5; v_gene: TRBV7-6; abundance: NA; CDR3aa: CASSLGEAGNQPQHF; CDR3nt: TGTGCCAGCAGCTTAGGCGAGGCGGGCAATCAGCCCCAGCATTTT